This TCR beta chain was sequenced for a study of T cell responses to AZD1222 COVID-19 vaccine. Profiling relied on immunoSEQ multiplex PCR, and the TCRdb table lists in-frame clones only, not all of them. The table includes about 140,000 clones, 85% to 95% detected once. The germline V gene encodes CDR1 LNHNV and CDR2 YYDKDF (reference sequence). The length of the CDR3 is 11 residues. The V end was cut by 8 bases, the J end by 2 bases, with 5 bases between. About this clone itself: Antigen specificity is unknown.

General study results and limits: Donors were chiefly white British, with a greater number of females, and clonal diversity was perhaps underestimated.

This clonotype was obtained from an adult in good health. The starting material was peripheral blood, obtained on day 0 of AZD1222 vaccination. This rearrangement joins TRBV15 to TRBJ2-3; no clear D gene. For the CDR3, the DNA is TGTGCCACCCAGTTCACAGATACGCAGTATTTT. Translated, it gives CATQFTDTQYF.